The sequence of this T cell receptor (beta chain) was determined in a study of shared clonotypes between healthy human individuals. Replicate sorted-subset PCRs were loaded with around 220 ng DNA, tens of thousands of T cell genomes. Generated by immunoSEQ multiplex PCR, the TCRdb table keeps only in-frame clones and is missing some. The profile shows about 2.3 million clones, around 90% of them singletons. General study results and limits: Limitation of the genetic and exposure-history diversity represented came from the few donors.

A remark on this clone: Its specificity is unknown.

Donors were healthy HIV-negative adults without recently reported acute infections or vaccinations. V was shortened by 6 bases and J by 1 base, with 12 bases between the two germline ends. The CDR3 runs to 14 residues. The germline V gene encodes CDR1 MDHEN and CDR2 SYDVKM. The sample taken for sequencing was naive CD4+ T cells from PBMCs. Subset given: CD45RA+ positively selected. The TCR was taken from a young man in good health. Some clones in this sample may be carry-over from other donors' samples. The rearrangement joins TRBV28 to TRBJ1-1; maybe TRBD1 (6 bases). The DNA for the CDR3 is TGTGCCAGCAGCCCCCTACAGGGGAACACTGAAGCTTTCTTT. This encodes CASSPLQGNTEAFF.